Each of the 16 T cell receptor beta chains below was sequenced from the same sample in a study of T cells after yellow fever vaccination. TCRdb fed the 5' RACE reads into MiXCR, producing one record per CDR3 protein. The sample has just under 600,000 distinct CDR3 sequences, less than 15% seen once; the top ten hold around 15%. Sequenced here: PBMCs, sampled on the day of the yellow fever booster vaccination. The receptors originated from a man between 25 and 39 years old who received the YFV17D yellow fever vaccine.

The DNA for the CDR3 is TGTGCCAGCAGCTTAGCAGGGACTAGCGGGAGGGTATACGAGCAGTACTTC. Translating it yields CASSLAGTSGRVYEQYF. The gene calls are TRBV7-2 and TRBJ2-7; 16 nucleotides match TRBD2. The CDR3 has 17 amino acids. Germline CDR1 and CDR2: SGHTA and FQGNSA. V trimming: 0 bases; J trimming: 4 bases; junction bases outside the gene matches: 3. Full variable domain (outside the CDR3, taken from reference TRBV7-2 and TRBJ2-7): GAGVSQSPSNKVTEKGKDVELRCDPISGHTALYWYRQSLGQGLEFLIYFQGNSAPDKSGLPSDRFSAERTGGSVSTLTIQRTQQEDSAVYLCASSLAGTSGRVYEQYFGPGTRLTVT.

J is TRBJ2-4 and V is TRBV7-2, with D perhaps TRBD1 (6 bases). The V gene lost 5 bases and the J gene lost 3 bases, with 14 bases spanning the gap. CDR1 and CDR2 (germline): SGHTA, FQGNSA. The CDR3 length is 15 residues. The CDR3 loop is CASSAGVVGKNIQYF. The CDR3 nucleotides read TGTGCCAGCAGCGCAGGGGTCGTTGGCAAAAACATTCAGTACTTC.

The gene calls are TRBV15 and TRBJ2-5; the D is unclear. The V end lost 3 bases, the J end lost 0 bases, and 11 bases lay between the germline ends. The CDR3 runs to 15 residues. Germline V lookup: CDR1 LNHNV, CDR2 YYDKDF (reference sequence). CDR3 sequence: CATSRGSQHQETQYF. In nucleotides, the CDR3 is TGTGCCACCAGCAGGGGATCACAGCACCAAGAGACCCAGTACTTC.

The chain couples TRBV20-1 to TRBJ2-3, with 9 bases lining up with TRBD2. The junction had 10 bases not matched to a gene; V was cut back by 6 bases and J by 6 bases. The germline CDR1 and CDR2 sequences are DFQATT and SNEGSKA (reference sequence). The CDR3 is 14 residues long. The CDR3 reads CSARPLAGADTQYF. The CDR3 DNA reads TGCAGTGCCCGGCCCTTAGCGGGAGCGGATACGCAGTATTTT.

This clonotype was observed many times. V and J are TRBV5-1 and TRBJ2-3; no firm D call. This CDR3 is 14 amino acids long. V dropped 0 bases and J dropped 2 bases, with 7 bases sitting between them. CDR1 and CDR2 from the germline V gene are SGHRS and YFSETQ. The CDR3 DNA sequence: TGCGCCAGCAGCTTGGCCTCTTCCACAGATACGCAGTATTTT. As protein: CASSLASSTDTQYF.

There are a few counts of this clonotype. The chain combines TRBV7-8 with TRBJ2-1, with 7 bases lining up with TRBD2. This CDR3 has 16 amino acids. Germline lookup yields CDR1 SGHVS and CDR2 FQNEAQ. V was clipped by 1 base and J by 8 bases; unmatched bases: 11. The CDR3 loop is CASSLESSGLSYEQFF. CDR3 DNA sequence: TGTGCCAGCAGCTTAGAATCTAGCGGTCTTAGTTATGAGCAGTTCTTC.

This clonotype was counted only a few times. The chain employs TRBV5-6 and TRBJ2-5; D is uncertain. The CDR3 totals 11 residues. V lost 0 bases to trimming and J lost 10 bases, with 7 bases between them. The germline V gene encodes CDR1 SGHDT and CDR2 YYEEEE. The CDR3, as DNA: TGTGCCAGCAGCTTGGCCCTGGACCAGTACTTC. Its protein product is CASSLALDQYF.

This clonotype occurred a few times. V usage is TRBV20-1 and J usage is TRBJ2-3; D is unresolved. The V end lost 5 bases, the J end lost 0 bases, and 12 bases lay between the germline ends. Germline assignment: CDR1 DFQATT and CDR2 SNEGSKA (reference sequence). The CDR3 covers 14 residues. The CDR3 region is CSAPDEDSTDTQYF. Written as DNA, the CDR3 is TGCAGTGCTCCCGACGAGGATAGCACAGATACGCAGTATTTT.

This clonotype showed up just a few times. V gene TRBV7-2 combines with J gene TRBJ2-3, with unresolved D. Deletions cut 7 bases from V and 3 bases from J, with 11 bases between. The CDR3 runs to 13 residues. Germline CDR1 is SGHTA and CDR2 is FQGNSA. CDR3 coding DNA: TGTGCCAGCAATGTCCCAACGACAGATACGCAGTATTTT. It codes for CASNVPTTDTQYF.

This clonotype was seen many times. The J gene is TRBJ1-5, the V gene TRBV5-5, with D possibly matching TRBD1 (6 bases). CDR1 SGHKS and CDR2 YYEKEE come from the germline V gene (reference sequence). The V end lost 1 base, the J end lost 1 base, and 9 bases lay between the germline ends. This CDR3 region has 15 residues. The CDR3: CASSLIGQSNQPQHF. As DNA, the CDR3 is TGTGCCAGCAGCTTGATAGGACAGAGCAATCAGCCCCAGCATTTT.

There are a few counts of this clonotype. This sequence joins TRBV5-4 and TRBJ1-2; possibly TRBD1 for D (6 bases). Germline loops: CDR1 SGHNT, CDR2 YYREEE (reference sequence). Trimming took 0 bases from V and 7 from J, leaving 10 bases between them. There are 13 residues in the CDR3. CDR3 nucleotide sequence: TGTGCCAGCAGCTTGGCCGGGGGCATTGGCTACACCTTC. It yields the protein CASSLAGGIGYTF.

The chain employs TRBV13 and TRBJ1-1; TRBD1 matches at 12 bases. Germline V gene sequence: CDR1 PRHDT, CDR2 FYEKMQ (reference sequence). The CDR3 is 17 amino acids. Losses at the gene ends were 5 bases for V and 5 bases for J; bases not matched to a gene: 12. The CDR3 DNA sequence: TGTGCCAGCAGCAAGAACCGGGACAGGGGGCGCTGGACTGAAGCTTTCTTT. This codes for CASSKNRDRGRWTEAFF.

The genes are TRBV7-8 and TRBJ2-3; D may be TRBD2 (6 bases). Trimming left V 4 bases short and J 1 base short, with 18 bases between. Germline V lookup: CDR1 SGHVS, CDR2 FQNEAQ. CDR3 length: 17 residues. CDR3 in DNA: TGTGCCAGCAGCTACGGCCGAGCGGGCATCGGCACAGATACGCAGTATTTT. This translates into CASSYGRAGIGTDTQYF.

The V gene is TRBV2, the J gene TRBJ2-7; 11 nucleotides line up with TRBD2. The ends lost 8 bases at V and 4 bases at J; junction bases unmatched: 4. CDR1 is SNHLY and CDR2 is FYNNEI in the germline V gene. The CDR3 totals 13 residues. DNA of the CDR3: TGTGCCAGCTATCGACTAGCGGGATACGAGCAGTACTTC. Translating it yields CASYRLAGYEQYF. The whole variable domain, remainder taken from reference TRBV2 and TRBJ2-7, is EPEVTQTPSHQVTQMGQEVILRCVPISNHLYFYWYRQILGQKVEFLVSFYNNEISEKSEIFDDQFSVERPDGSNFTLKIRSTKLEDSAMYFCASYRLAGYEQYFGPGTRLTVT.

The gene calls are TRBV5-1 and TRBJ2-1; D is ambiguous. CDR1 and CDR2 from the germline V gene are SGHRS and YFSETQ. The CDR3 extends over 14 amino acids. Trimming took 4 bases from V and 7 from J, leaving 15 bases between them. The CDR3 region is CASSPHSGENEQFF. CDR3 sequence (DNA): TGCGCCAGCAGCCCTCACTCAGGAGAGAATGAGCAGTTCTTC. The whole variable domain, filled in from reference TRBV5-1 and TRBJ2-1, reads KAGVTQTPRYLIKTRGQQVTLSCSPISGHRSVSWYQQTPGQGLQFLFEYFSETQRNKGNFPGRFSGRQFSNSRSEMNVSTLELGDSALYLCASSPHSGENEQFFGPGTRLTVL.

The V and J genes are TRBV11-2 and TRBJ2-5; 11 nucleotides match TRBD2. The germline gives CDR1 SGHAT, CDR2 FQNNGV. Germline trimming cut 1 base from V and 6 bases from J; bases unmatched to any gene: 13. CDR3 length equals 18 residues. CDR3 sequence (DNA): TGTGCCAGCAGCTTAGGGACCCGACTAGCGGGACTTCATCAGACCCAGTACTTC. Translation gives CASSLGTRLAGLHQTQYF. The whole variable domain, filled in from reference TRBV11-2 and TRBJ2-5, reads EAGVAQSPRYKIIEKRQSVAFWCNPISGHATLYWYQQILGQGPKLLIQFQNNGVVDDSQLPKDRFSAERLKGVDSTLKIQPAKLEDSAVYLCASSLGTRLAGLHQTQYFGPGTRLLVL.